These 8 T cell receptor beta chains came from one sample sequenced in a study of T cells after yellow fever vaccination. TCRdb re-derived calls from the 5' RACE reads in MiXCR, one entry per CDR3 protein. Here the sample spans approximately 260,000 distinct CDR3 sequences, about an eighth being singletons. Sequenced material: CD4+ T cells sorted from PBMCs, taken 45 days after the yellow fever booster vaccination. Every receptor here comes from a man aged 25-45 years who received the YFV17D yellow fever vaccine.

The V call is TRBV7-9, the J call TRBJ1-3; no firm D call. Deletions cut 5 bases from V and 3 bases from J, with 17 bases between. The CDR3 spans 16 residues. Germline values: CDR1 SEHNR, CDR2 FQNEAQ (reference sequence). CDR3 DNA: TGTGCCAGCAGCGGTGGTGCATGGGTAAATGGAAACACCATATATTTT. Amino acids: CASSGGAWVNGNTIYF.

This clonotype was detected only a few times. This chain links TRBV5-1 with TRBJ2-1; 8 nucleotides line up with TRBD1. With 1 base clipped from V and 4 bases from J, the junction kept 4 bases outside the gene matches. Germline V CDR1 and CDR2: SGHRS, YFSETQ. CDR3 length: 15 amino acids. CDR3 region: CASSLRQGAYNEQFF. The CDR3 nucleotides are TGCGCCAGCAGCTTGAGGCAGGGGGCTTACAATGAGCAGTTCTTC.

A few counts support this clonotype. V and J are TRBV12-3 or TRBV12-4 and TRBJ1-5; D is possibly TRBD1 (6 bases). Trimming removed 5 bases at V and 9 bases at J, with 14 bases between. The CDR3 sequence is 13 residues long. The CDR3: CASSRTELWPQHF. The CDR3 DNA follows: TGTGCCAGCAGTCGGACAGAGTTATGGCCCCAGCATTTT.

This clonotype has just a few counts. The chain links TRBV9 to TRBJ1-2, with TRBD1 matching over 10 bases. Germline V gives CDR1 SGDLS, CDR2 YYNGEE. The CDR3 covers 14 residues. The V gene end was trimmed by 4 bases and the J gene end by 4 bases; junction bases not matched to a gene: 4. The CDR3 coding sequence is TGTGCCAGCAGCCCCGGGGACAGGGGCTATGGCTACACCTTC. The encoded protein is CASSPGDRGYGYTF. The entire variable domain, with the rest obtained from reference TRBV9 and TRBJ1-2, is as follows: DSGVTQTPKHLITATGQRVTLRCSPRSGDLSVYWYQQSLDQGLQFLIQYYNGEERAKGNILERFSAQQFPDLHSELNLSSLELGDSALYFCASSPGDRGYGYTFGSGTRLTVV.

As DNA, the CDR3 is TGTGCCAGCAGCGGAAGTACCCTACAGGGTTGGACCAAAAACATTCAGTACTTC. Translation: CASSGSTLQGWTKNIQYF. The genes are TRBV5-6 and TRBJ2-4; weak D call: TRBD1 (6 bases). Germline CDR1 reads SGHDT; CDR2 reads YYEEEE. The CDR3 totals 18 residues. The ends were cut back, 4 bases at V and 2 bases at J, with 22 bases in the middle.

In its sample, this clonotype was seen many times. The chain couples TRBV5-6 to TRBJ2-7, with 7 bases lining up with TRBD1. The CDR3 sequence is 13 residues long. Germline-derived CDR1 and CDR2 are SGHDT and YYEEEE. After removal of 4 bases from V and 2 bases from J, the junction contained 3 bases not matched to a gene. The CDR3 region is CASSVGQAYEQYF. In DNA form, the CDR3 reads TGTGCCAGCAGCGTCGGACAGGCCTACGAGCAGTACTTC.

In this sample, this clonotype turned up a few times. V and J are TRBV7-9 and TRBJ2-3; 11 nucleotides match TRBD1. The CDR3 sequence is 14 residues long. Trimming took 5 bases from V and 6 from J; bases not matched to a gene: 4. CDR1 and CDR2 (germline): SEHNR, FQNEAQ (reference sequence). CDR3 region: CASSQGQGADTQYF. DNA of the CDR3: TGTGCCAGCAGCCAAGGACAGGGGGCTGATACGCAGTATTTT.

There are many counts of this clonotype. V is TRBV5-1 and J is TRBJ2-7; 7 bases match TRBD1. From germline, CDR1 is SGHRS and CDR2 YFSETQ. The CDR3 runs 15 residues. J was trimmed by 2 bases and V by 4 bases; bases with no gene match: 9. The CDR3 DNA follows: TGCGCCAGCAGCACCTCTCGGGACAGCACCTACGAGCAGTACTTC. It is translated as CASSTSRDSTYEQYF.